This TCR beta chain originates from a study of cytomegalovirus exposure and HLA in healthy donors. Study-wide results and limits: Earlier findings revealed that most TCR beta V segments proved productive either about 90% or about 30% of the time. Information on immune exposure was restricted to one variable (CMV serostatus).

All donors participated as healthy donors of bone marrow. This clone has just a few counts. No antigen is known for it. PCR employed 60 Vbeta and 13 Jbeta primers. The protocol was immunoSEQ multiplex PCR, while the TCRdb copy is restricted to in-frame clones and leaves out a portion. The sample consists of over 30,000 clones, less than 75% of them appearing once. The CDR3 length is 16 residues. Germline V gene sequence: CDR1 MNHNY, CDR2 SVGAGI (reference sequence). J gave up 0 bases and V 2 bases, and 4 bases lay outside the gene matches. This TCR derives from a middle-aged man in good health and CMV-seropositive. The V gene is TRBV6-6, the J gene TRBJ1-3, with 7 bases aligning to TRBD1. Input material: PBMCs. The CDR3 nucleotides are TGTGCCAGCAGTTACCCGACAGGGCGCTCTGGAAACACCATATATTTT. Translating it yields CASSYPTGRSGNTIYF.